This record covers a single T cell receptor (beta chain). It has no known antigen specificity. No much larger clone is present one base from it, and per-base qualities are unavailable. Each collaborating institution followed its own protocols to collect whole blood in K2EDTA tubes. Collaborator samples were shipped for TCRbeta analysis as frozen whole blood, isolated PBMCs, or DNA extracted from either sample type. The immunoSEQ Assay, a bias-controlled multiplex PCR, was used to amplify TCRbeta CDR3 regions from genomic DNA. The paper's processing steps were these. Nucleated cell counts per sample were estimated from amplification of reference gene primers within the assay. To quantify the absolute abundance of each unique TCRbeta CDR3 rearrangement, sequence reads were collapsed and filtered. For each sample, productive Simpson clonality was calculated by taking the square root of Simpson's diversity index across productive rearrangements. This immuneACCESS table, as held by TCRdb, lists in-frame sequences with V and J called but not all clones. Of the missing ones, under half trace to an unresolved V gene in checked studies; the others have no known cause. For V, J and clone size, that table is used; D and trimming come from the DNA. The table for this sample lists about 190,000 clones; 88% of them were counted only once. Of the sample, 1.6% falls within the top ten clones.

These data belong to a study of blood T cell repertoires in COVID-19 (TCRdb year 2020). About the full investigation: Samples from collaborators originated in the United States, Italy and Spain and spanned both the acute and convalescent phases of COVID-19. A freely available public database, intended as a resource for researchers studying the immune response to SARS-CoV-2, is where the repertoires were released. The material from the prospective study consisted of cDNA or gDNA derived from T cells, B-cell-depleted T cells, or PBMCs. Deeply sampled blood TCRbeta repertoires from subjects exposed to, actively infected with, or recovered from COVID-19 were included in the dataset. The sample metadata nearly always contained a de-identified subject ID, COVID-19 status, age in years and sex. Where HLA class I and class II types were available, the types were taken from metadata supplied by the sample provider, not from assay-based typing. Samples came from the ongoing ImmuneRACE study (first 160 participants) plus 1,254 subjects from 6 global collaborators. General study outcomes and caveats: The quantity of clinical and demographic metadata differed by source and by participant and was supplied without curation.

The CDR3, cysteine through phenylalanine, is 14 amino acids long. Left in the record is the CDR3 DNA by itself, 42 bases read in frame from the first base. V lost 7 bases and J lost 2 bases, and the count of bases not matched to a germline gene is 3. The germline V gene yields SNHLY for CDR1 and FYNNEI for CDR2. Sequenced sample: peripheral blood. The sequence was obtained from a young man with active or convalescent COVID-19. This receptor chain uses TRBV2 and TRBJ2-1, and TRBD1 matches 9 of the central bases. The DNA is as follows: TGTGCCAGCAAAGGGGACAGGGCCTACAATGAGCAGTTCTTC. It codes for CASKGDRAYNEQFF.